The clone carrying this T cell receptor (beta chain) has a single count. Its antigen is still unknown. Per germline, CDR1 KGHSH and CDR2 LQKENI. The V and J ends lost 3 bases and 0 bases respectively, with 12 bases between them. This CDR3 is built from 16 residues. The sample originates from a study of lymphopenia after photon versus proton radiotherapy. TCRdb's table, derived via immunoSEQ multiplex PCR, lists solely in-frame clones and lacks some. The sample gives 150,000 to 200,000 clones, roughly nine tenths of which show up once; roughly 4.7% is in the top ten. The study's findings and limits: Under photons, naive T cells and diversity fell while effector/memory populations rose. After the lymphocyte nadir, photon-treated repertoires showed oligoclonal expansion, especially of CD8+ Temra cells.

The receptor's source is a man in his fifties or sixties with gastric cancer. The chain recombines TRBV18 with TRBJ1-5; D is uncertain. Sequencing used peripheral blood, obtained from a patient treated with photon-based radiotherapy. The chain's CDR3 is CASSPDDWYSNQPQHF. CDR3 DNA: TGTGCCAGCTCACCGGACGACTGGTATAGCAATCAGCCCCAGCATTTT.